These 17 T cell receptor beta chains originate from one sample sequenced in a study of regulatory T cells in long-lasting Graves disease. Time point in this sample: persistent/refractory GD, antithyroid drugs over 5 years with positive TRAb. Following extraction of RNA from PBMCs, that RNA was used to make the TCR library. To make TCR beta libraries, researchers used iRepertoire HTBI primers and Arm-PCR of CDR3 regions. TCRdb reprocessed the multiplex PCR reads via MiXCR and lists one record per CDR3 protein. The sample includes some 300,000 distinct CDR3 sequences, roughly 21% of them seen just once. Sequences were derived from peripheral blood mononuclear cells (PBMCs), sampled when the disease was refractory, from a patient treated with antithyroid drugs. Source of these receptors: a female donor with Graves disease.

This clonotype has more than one count but fewer than ten. The DNA of the CDR3 is TGCAGTGCTAGGTCCCCGGGCACTGAAGCTTTCTTT. It translates to CSARSPGTEAFF. The chain employs TRBV20-1 and TRBJ1-1, with D uncertain. There are 12 residues in the CDR3. Per the germline V gene, CDR1 is DFQATT and CDR2 is SNEGSKA (reference sequence). V gave up 3 bases and J gave up 4 bases, with 9 bases separating them.

This clonotype was picked up many times. The CDR3 spells CSARWGARETQYF. CDR3 bases: TGCAGTGCTAGATGGGGGGCGCGAGAGACCCAGTACTTC. The rearrangement joins TRBV20-1 to TRBJ2-5; either TRBD1 or TRBD2 may fit D (6 bases each). This CDR3 has 13 residues. Deletions cut 2 bases from V and 4 bases from J, with 11 bases between. Germline V gene lookup returns CDR1 DFQATT and CDR2 SNEGSKA (reference sequence).

A few counts support this clonotype. The V gene is TRBV20-1, the J gene TRBJ1-3; D is unresolved. From germline, CDR1 is DFQATT and CDR2 SNEGSKA (reference sequence). CDR3 size: 13 residues. The germline V and J ends were trimmed by 1 base and 4 bases, with 8 bases remaining between them. The CDR3 DNA reads as TGCAGTGCTAGAGGATACCTCGGAAACACCATATATTTT. Its translation: CSARGYLGNTIYF.

Details on this clonotype: A read error may be the cause here, since a much bigger clone is one base away. This chain uses TRBV5-1 with TRBJ1-1; D is unresolved. Trimming removed 4 bases from V and 5 bases from J, with 15 bases in between. The length of the CDR3 is 14 residues. Germline-derived CDR1 and CDR2 are SGHRS and YFSETQ. CDR3 DNA: TGCGCCAGCAGCAGCCTCCGGTTGGGAACTGAAGCTTTCTTT. Its translation is CASSSLRLGTEAFF.

The chain is built from TRBV14 and TRBJ2-7; 8 bases map to TRBD1. The CDR3 length is 14 residues. Germline V gives CDR1 SGHDN, CDR2 FVKESK. Trimming took 2 bases from V and 6 from J; bases not matched to a gene: 6. The CDR3 bases are TGTGCCAGCAGCCAACTTTTGACAGGGGTCGAGCAGTACTTC. It encodes CASSQLLTGVEQYF.

This chain joins TRBV11-2 and TRBJ2-2; a possible D gene is TRBD2 (7 bases). The CDR3 runs to 14 residues. Trimming took 5 bases from V and 7 from J, leaving 14 bases between them. Germline lookup yields CDR1 SGHAT and CDR2 FQNNGV. In nucleotides, the CDR3 is TGTGCCAGCAGCCCCCGGGGGGCGAACGGGGAGCTGTTTTTT. Amino acid sequence: CASSPRGANGELFF.

For this clonotype: A read error may be the cause here, since a much bigger clone is one base away. V usage is TRBV7-2 and J usage is TRBJ2-6; 8 bases align to TRBD2. CDR1 and CDR2 (germline): SGHTA, FQGNSA. The CDR3 consists of 19 residues. The CDR3 nucleotides are TGTGCCAGCAGCTTAATAGGGGACCCACTAGCGGCTGGGGCCAACGCCCTGACTTTC. Translated: CASSLIGDPLAAGANALTF.

The table lists this clonotype with a count of one. A much larger clone is a single base away; this may be a read error. V and J are TRBV27 and TRBJ1-2, with a weak D call TRBD1 (6 bases). Germline lookup yields CDR1 MNHEY and CDR2 SMNVEV (reference sequence). The CDR3 is made up of 15 amino acids. This CDR3 reads CVSSFTGPTGYGYTF. The CDR3 DNA follows: TGTGTCAGCAGTTTTACAGGGCCAACAGGCTATGGCTACACCTTC.

This chain connects TRBV20-1 to TRBJ2-1; possibly TRBD2 for D (6 bases). From germline, CDR1 is DFQATT and CDR2 SNEGSKA (reference sequence). V was pared by 1 base and J by 8 bases, with 24 bases between. This CDR3 is 17 amino acids long. The CDR3 DNA reads TGCAGTGCTAGAGGGGGCGGCCGGGCGGGATCGATAGATGAGCAGTTCTTC. This gives the protein CSARGGGRAGSIDEQFF.

This chain uses TRBV6-2 or TRBV6-3 with TRBJ1-2; 10 nucleotides align to TRBD1. This CDR3 has 13 amino acids. CDR1 and CDR2 (germline): MNHEY, SVGEGT. J gave up 7 bases and V 6 bases, and 5 bases lay outside the gene matches. The CDR3 loop reads CASSEDRGFGYTF. As DNA, the CDR3 is TGTGCCAGCAGCGAGGACAGGGGGTTTGGCTACACCTTC.

The rearrangement links TRBV20-1 to TRBJ2-7, with a tentative D call TRBD1 (6 bases). The V and J ends lost 6 bases and 4 bases respectively, with 19 bases between them. Germline V CDR1 and CDR2: DFQATT, SNEGSKA (reference sequence). CDR3 length: 14 amino acids. The CDR3 bases are TGCAGTGCGAGAACAGCGAAAGGGGGATACGAGCAGTACTTC. It is translated as CSARTAKGGYEQYF.

This clonotype was seen only a few times. The chain is built from TRBV6-1 and TRBJ2-2; no firm D call. CDR3 length: 14 amino acids. Trimming cost V 8 bases and J 5 bases, with 15 bases left between them. Germline V gene data show CDR1 as MNHNS and CDR2 as SASEGT. The CDR3 protein is CASGRSLKTGELFF. CDR3 DNA: TGTGCCAGCGGTCGGAGCCTAAAAACCGGGGAGCTGTTTTTT.

This chain links TRBV29-1 with TRBJ2-5; the match to TRBD2 covers 9 bases. Germline V gene data show CDR1 as SQVTM and CDR2 as ANQGSEA. Trimming at V came to 4 bases and at J to 2 bases, leaving 17 bases not matched to a gene. This CDR3 contains 18 residues. The CDR3 here is CSVGHALISGRGQETQYF. CDR3 DNA sequence: TGCAGCGTTGGCCACGCGCTAATTAGCGGGAGAGGGCAAGAGACCCAGTACTTC. Based on the CDR3 plus reference TRBV29-1 and TRBJ2-5, the full variable domain is SAVISQKPSRDICQRGTSLTIQCQVDSQVTMMFWYRQQPGQSLTLIATANQGSEATYESGFVIDKFPISRPNLTFSTLTVSNMSPEDSSIYLCSVGHALISGRGQETQYFGPGTRLLVL.

This clonotype was recorded many times. The rearrangement links TRBV28 to TRBJ1-2; 10 bases map to TRBD1. Per germline, CDR1 MDHEN and CDR2 SYDVKM. Trimming removed 6 bases from V and 5 bases from J; junction bases left unmatched: 3. There are 13 residues in the CDR3. DNA of the CDR3: TGTGCCAGCAGGGACAGGGGGGGGTATGGCTACACCTTC. It codes for CASRDRGGYGYTF.

V is TRBV5-6 and J is TRBJ1-6; D remains ambiguous. Germline loops: CDR1 SGHDT, CDR2 YYEEEE. The CDR3 is made up of 15 amino acids. Trimming removed 4 bases from V and 10 bases from J, with 18 bases in between. The CDR3 region has the DNA TGTGCCAGCAGCAGGCGGGCCTCCTGGCGGTCACCCCTCCACTTT. This translates into CASSRRASWRSPLHF.

The rearrangement uses TRBV29-1 and TRBJ2-3, with 8 bases that match TRBD2. CDR1 SQVTM and CDR2 ANQGSEA come from the germline V gene. CDR3 length: 14 amino acids. V lost 8 bases to trimming and J lost 4 bases; unmatched junction nucleotides: 11. CDR3 nucleotides: TGCAGCTTGACCGGGACTAGAGAATCAGATACGCAGTATTTT. It yields the protein CSLTGTRESDTQYF.

J is TRBJ2-5 and V is TRBV18; D might be TRBD2 (6 bases). V lost 2 bases and J 1 base, leaving 14 bases between the germline ends. CDR1 KGHSH and CDR2 LQKENI come from the germline V gene. The CDR3 covers 16 residues. The chain's CDR3 is CASSPTLAHIQETQYF. CDR3 nucleotides: TGTGCCAGCTCACCAACGCTAGCGCACATCCAAGAGACCCAGTACTTC.